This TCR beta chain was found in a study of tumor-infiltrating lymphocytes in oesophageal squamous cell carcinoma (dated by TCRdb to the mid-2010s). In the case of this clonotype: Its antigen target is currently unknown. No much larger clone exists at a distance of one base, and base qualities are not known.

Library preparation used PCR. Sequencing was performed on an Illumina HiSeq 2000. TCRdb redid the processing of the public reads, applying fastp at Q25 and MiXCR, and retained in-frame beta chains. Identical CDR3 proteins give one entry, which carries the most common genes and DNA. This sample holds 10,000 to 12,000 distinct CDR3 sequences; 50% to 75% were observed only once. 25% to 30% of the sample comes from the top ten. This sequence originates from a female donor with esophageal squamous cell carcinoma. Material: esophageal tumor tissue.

The CDR3 has the sequence CASSFSGEFYEQFF. At the DNA level, the sequence is TGTGCCAGCAGCTTTAGCGGGGAGTTCTATGAGCAGTTCTTC. The chain employs TRBV7-6 and TRBJ2-7, and 8 junction bases match TRBD2. Near its end, the DNA agrees better with TRBJ2-1, so the J call may be wrong. CDR1 and CDR2 were assigned from the germline V gene as SGHVS and FNYEAQ. The CDR3 covers 14 residues, taking in both the cysteine and the phenylalanine. Just the 42-base CDR3 DNA is kept, in frame starting at base 1.